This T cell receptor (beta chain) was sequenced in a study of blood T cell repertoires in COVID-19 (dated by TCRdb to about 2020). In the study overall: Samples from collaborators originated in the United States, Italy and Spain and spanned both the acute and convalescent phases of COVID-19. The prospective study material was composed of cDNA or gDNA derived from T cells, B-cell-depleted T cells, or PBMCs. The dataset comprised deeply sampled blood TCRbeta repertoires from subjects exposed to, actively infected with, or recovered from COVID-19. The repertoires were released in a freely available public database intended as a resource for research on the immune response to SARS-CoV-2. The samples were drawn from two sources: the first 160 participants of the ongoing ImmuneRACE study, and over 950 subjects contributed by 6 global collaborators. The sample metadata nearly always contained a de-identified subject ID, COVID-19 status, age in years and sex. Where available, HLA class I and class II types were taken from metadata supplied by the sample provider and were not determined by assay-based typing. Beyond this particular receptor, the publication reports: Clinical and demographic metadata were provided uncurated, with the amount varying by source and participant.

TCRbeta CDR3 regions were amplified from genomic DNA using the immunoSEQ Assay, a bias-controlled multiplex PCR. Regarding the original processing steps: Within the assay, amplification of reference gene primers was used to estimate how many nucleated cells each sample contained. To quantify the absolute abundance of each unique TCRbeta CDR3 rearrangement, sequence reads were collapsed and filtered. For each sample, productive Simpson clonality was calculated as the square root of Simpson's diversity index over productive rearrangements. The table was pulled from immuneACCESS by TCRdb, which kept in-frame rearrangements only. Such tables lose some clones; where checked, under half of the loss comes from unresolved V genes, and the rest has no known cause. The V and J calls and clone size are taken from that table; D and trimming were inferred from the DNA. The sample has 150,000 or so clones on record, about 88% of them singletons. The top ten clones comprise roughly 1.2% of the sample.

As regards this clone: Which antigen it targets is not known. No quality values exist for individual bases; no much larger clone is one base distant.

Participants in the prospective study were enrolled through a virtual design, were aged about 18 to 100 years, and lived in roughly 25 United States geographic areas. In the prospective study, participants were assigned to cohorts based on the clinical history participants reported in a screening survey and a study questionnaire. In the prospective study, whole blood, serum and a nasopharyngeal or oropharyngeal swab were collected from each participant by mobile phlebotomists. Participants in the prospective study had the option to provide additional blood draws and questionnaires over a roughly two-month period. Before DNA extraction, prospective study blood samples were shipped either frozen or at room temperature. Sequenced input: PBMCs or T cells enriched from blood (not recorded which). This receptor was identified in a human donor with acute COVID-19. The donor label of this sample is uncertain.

The DNA sequence is given as TGCGCCAGCAGCTTGGAGGCAGGCTCCTACGAGCAGTACTTC. Its amino acids are CASSLEAGSYEQYF. This sequence uses TRBV5-1 and TRBJ2-7, with no confident D gene call. The V end loses 0 bases and the J end loses 0 bases, and a stretch of 7 bases separates them. The germline V gene supplies CDR1 SGHRS and CDR2 YFSETQ. From the cysteine through the phenylalanine, the CDR3 covers 14 amino acids. Only CDR3 DNA remains: 42 bases, in frame from the first base.